The clone carrying this T cell receptor (beta chain) was found a few times. What it binds is not known. The germline CDR1 and CDR2 sequences are SGDLS and YYNGEE. V dropped 0 bases and J dropped 0 bases, with 8 bases sitting between them. The CDR3 has 15 residues. These data are taken from a study of T cells after yellow fever vaccination. The overall study: Preparing low-cell-number fractions relied on SMART-Seq v4 Ultra Low Input. Study outcomes and limitations: Subsequent to the booster, the majority of primary-vaccination clones reappeared (less than 97% CD4, 85% to 90% CD8).

A process of 5'RACE template switching, which added a universal primer site and UMIs, was used to make TCR cDNA. Each CDR3 protein gets one entry after TCRdb re-called the 5' RACE reads with MiXCR. Of about 330,000 distinct CDR3 sequences listed, approximately 4% are singletons. The J gene is TRBJ2-3, the V gene TRBV9; tentatively, D is TRBD2 (5 bases). This TCR derives from a man aged 18 to 29 who received the YFV17D yellow fever vaccine. The sequencing used PBMCs, collected 5 days after the yellow fever booster vaccination. The CDR3 region is CASSVEGGSTDTQYF. CDR3 bases: TGTGCCAGCAGCGTAGAGGGCGGGAGCACAGATACGCAGTATTTT.